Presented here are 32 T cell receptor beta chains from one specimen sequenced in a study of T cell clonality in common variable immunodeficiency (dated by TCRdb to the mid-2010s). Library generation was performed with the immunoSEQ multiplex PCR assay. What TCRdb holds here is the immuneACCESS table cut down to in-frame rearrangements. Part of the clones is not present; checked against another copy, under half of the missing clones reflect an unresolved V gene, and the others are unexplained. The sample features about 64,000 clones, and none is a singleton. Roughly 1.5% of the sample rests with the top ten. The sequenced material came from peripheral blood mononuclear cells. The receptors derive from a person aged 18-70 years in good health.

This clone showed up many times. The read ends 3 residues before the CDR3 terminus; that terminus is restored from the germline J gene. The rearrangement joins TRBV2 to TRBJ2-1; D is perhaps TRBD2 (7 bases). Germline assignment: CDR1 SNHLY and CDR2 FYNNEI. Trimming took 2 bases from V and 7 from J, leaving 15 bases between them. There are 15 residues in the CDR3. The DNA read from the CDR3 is TGTGCCAGCAGTGAACCGGCGGGGGCTTTGAATGAG. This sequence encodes CASSEPAGALNE. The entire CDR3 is CASSEPAGALNEQFF.

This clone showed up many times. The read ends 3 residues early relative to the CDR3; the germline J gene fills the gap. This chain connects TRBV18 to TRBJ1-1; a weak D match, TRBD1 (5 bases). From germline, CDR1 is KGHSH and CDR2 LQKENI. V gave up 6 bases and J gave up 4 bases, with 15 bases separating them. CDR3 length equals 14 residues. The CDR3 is CASSRVTGGTEAFF. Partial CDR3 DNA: TGTGCCAGCTCCCGAGTCACGGGGGGCACTGAA.

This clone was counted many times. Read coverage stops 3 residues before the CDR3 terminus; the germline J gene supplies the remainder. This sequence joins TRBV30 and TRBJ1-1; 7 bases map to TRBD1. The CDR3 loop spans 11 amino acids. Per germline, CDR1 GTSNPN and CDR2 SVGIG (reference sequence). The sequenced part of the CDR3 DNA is TGTGCCTGGGAAGGGGGCGCGGAA. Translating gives CAWEGGAE. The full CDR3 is CAWEGGAEAFF.

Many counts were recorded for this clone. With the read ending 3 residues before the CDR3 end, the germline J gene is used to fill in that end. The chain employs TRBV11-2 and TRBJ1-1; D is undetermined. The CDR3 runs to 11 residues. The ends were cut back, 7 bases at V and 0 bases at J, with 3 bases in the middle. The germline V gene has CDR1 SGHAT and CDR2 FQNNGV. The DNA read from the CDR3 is TGTGCCAGCACTATGAACACTGAA. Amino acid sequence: CASTMNTE. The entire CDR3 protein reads CASTMNTEAFF.

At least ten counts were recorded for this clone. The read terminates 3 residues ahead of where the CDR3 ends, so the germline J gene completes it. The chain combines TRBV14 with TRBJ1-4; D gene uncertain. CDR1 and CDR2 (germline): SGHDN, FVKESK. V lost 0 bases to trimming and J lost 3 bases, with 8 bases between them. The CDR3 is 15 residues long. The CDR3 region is CASSQDLTANEKLFF. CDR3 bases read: TGTGCCAGCAGCCAAGATCTTACAGCTAATGAAAAA.

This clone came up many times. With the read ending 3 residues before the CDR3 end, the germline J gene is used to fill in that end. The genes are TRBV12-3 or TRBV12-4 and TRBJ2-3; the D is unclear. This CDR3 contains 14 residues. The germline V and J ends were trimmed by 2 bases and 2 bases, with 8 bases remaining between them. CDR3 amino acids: CASSLLPSTDTQYF. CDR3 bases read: TGTGCCAGCAGTTTACTACCATCCACAGATACG.

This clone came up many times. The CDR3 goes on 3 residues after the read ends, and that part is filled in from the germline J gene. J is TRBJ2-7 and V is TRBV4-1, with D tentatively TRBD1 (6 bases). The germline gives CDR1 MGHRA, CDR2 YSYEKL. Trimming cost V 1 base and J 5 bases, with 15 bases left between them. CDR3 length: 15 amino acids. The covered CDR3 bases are TGCGCCAGCAGCCAAGTTTTGGACAGTAAGGACGAG. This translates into CASSQVLDSKDE. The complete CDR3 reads CASSQVLDSKDEQYF.

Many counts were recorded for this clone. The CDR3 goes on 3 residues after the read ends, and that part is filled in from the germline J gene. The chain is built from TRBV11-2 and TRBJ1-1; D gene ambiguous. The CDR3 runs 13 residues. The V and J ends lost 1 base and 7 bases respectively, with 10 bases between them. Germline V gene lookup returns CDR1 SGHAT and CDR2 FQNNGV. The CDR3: CASSLAQGFEAFF. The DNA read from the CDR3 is TGTGCCAGCAGCTTAGCACAAGGGTTTGAA.

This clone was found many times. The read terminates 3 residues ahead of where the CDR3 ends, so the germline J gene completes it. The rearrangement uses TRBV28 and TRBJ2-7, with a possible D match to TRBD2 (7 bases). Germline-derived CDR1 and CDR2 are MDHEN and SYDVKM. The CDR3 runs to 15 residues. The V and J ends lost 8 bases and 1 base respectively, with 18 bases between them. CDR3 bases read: TGTGCCAGCTGTCCCCTACAGGGAGGGTCCTACGAG. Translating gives CASCPLQGGSYE. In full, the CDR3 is CASCPLQGGSYEQYF. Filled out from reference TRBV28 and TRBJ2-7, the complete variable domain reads DVKVTQSSRYLVKRTGEKVFLECVQDMDHENMFWYRQDPGLGLRLIYFSYDVKMKEKGDIPEGYSVSREKKERFSLILESASTNQTSMYLCASCPLQGGSYEQYFGPGTRLTVT.

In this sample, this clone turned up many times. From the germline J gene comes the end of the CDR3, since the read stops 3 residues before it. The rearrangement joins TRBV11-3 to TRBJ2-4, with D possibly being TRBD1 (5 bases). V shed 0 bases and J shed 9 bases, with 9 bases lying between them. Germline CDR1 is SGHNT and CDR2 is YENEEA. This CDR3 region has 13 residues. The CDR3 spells CASSLDRRGIQYF. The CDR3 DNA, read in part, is TGTGCCAGCAGCTTAGATCGTAGGGGCATT.

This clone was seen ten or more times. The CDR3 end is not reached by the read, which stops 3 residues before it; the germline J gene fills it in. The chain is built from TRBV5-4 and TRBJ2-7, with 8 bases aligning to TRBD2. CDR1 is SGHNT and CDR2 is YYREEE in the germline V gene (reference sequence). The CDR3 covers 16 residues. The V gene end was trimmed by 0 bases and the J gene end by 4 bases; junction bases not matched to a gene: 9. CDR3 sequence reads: CASSLAEGLAEYEQYF. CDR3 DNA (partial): TGTGCCAGCAGCTTGGCAGAAGGACTAGCAGAATACGAG.

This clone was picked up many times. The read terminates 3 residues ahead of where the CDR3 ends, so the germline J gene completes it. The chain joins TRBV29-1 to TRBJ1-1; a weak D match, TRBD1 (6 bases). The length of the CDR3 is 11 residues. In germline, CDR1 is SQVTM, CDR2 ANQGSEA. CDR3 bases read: TGCAGCGTTGAAGAATCAGGGGTG. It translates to CSVEESGV. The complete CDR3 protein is CSVEESGVAFF.

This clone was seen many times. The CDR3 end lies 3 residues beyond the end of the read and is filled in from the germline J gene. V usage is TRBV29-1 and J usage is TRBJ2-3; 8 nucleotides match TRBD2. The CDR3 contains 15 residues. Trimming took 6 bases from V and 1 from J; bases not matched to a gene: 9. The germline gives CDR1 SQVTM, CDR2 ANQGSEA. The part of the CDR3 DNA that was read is TGCAGCGTCGACCAAAGAGCGGGAGGCACAGATACG. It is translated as CSVDQRAGGTDT. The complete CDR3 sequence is CSVDQRAGGTDTQYF.

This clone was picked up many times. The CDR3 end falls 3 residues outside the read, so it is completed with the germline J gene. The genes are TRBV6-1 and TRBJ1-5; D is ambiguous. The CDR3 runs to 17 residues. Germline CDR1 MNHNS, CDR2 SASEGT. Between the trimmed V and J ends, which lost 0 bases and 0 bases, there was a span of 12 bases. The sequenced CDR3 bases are TGTGCCAGCAGTGAAGCGCCAAGGGTAAATAGCAATCAGCCC. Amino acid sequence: CASSEAPRVNSNQP. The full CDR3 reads CASSEAPRVNSNQPQHF.

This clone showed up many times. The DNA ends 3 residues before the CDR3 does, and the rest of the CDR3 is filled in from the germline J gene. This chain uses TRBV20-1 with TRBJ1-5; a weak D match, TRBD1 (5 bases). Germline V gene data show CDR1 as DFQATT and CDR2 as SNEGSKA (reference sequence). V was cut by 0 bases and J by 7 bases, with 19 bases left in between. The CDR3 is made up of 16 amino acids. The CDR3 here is CSARDPPGSAGQPQHF. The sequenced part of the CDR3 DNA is TGCAGTGCTAGAGATCCCCCAGGGAGCGCCGGACAGCCC.

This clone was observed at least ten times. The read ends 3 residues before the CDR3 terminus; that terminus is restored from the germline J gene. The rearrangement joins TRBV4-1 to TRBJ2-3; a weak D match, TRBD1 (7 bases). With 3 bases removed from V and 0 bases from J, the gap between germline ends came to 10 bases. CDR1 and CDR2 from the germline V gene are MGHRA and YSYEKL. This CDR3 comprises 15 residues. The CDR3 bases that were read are TGCGCCAGCAGCCATTCAGGGGGGAGCACAGATACG. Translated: CASSHSGGSTDT. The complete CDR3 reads CASSHSGGSTDTQYF.

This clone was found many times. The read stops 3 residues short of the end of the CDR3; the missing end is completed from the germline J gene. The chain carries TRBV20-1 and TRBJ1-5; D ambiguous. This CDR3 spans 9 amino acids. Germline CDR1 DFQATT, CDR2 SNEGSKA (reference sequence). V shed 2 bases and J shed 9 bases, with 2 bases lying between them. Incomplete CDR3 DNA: TGCAGTGCTAGACTGCCC. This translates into CSARLP. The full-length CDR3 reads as CSARLPQHF.

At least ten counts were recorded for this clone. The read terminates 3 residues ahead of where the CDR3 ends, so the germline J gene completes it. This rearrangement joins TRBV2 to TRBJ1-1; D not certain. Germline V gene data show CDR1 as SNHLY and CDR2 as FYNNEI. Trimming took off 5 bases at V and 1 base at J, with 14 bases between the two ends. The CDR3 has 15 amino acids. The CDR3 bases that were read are TGTGCCAGCAGTTCCACACCGTCGGGGAACACTGAA. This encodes CASSSTPSGNTE. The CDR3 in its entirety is CASSSTPSGNTEAFF.

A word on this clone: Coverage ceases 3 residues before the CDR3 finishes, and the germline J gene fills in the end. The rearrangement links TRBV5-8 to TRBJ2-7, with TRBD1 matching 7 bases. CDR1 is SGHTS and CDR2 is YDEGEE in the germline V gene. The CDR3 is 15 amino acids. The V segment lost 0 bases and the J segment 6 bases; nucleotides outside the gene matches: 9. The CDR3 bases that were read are TGTGCCAGCAGCTTGGGGGACAGCCGAACGGTCGAG. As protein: CASSLGDSRTVE. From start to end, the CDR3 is CASSLGDSRTVEQYF. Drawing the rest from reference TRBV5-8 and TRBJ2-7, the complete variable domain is EAGVTQSPTHLIKTRGQQATLRCSPISGHTSVYWYQQALGLGLQFLLWYDEGEERNRGNFPPRFSGRQFPNYSSELNVNALELEDSALYLCASSLGDSRTVEQYFGPGTRLTVT.

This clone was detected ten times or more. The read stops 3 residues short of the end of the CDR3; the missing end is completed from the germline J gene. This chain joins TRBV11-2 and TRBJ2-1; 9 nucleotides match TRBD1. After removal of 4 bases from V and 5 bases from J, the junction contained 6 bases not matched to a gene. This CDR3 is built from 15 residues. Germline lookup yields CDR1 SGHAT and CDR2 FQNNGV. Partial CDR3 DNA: TGTGCCAGCAGCTACCGGGACAGGGTGGACAATGAG. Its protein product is CASSYRDRVDNE. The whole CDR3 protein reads CASSYRDRVDNEQFF.

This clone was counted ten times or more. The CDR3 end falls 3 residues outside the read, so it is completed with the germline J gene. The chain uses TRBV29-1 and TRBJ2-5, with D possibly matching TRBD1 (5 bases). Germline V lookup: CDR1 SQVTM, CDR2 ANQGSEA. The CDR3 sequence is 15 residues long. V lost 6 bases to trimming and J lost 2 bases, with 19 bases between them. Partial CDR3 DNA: TGCAGCGTACTCACAGGTTTGGCAGCACAAGAGACC. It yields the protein CSVLTGLAAQET. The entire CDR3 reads CSVLTGLAAQETQYF.

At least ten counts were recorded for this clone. The DNA read from the CDR3 is TGCAGTGCTAGAGGAGTGGGGGGTGGACAGGATTACAATGGC. Protein product: CSARGVGGGQDYNG. The complete CDR3 sequence is CSARGVGGGQDYNGYTF. The rearrangement joins TRBV20-1 to TRBJ1-2; 7 positions agree with TRBD1. Read coverage stops 3 residues before the CDR3 terminus; the germline J gene supplies the remainder. This CDR3 is 17 amino acids long. Germline CDR1 is DFQATT and CDR2 is SNEGSKA (reference sequence). Trimming took 1 base from V and 6 from J; bases not matched to a gene: 17.

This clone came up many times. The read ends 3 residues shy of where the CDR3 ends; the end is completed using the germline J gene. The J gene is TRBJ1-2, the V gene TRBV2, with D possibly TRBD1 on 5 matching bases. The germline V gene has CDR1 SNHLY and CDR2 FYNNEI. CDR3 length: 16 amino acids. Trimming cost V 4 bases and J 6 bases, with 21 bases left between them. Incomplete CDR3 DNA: TGTGCCAGCAGTGCCTACCTTTTACAGGTTCAACATGGC. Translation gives CASSAYLLQVQHG. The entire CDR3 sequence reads CASSAYLLQVQHGYTF.

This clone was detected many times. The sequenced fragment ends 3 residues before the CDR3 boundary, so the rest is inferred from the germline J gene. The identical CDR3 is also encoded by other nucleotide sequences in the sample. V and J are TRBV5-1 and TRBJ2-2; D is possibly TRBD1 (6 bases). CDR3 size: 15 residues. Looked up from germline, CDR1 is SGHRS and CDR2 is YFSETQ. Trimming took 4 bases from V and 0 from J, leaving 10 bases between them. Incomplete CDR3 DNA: TGCGCCAGCAGCCTGGACAGTCCGAACACCGGGGAG. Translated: CASSLDSPNTGE. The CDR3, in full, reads CASSLDSPNTGELFF.

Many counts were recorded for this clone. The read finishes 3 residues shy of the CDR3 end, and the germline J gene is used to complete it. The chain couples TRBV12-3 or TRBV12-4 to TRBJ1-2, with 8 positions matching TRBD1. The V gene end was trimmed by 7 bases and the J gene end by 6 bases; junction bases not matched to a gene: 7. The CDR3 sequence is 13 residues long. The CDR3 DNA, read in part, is TGTGCCAGCACCAAGGGACAGGCCCATGGC. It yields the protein CASTKGQAHG. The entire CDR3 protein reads CASTKGQAHGYTF.

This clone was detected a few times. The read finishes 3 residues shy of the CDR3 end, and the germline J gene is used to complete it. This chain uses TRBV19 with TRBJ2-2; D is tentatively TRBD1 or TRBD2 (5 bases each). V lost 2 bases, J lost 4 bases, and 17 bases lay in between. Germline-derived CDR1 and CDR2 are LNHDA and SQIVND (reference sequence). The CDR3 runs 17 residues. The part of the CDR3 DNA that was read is TGTGCCAGTAGTATATACGAGGGGCCCGCCCGCACCGGGGAG. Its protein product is CASSIYEGPARTGE. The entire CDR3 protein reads CASSIYEGPARTGELFF.

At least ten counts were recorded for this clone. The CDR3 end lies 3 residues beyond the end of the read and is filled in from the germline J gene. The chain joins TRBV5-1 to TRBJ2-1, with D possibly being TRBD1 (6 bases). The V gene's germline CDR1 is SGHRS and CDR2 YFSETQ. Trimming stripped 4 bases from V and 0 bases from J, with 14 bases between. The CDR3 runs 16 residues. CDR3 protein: CASSARTANSYNEQFF. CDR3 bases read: TGCGCCAGCAGCGCGCGGACAGCGAACTCCTACAATGAG.

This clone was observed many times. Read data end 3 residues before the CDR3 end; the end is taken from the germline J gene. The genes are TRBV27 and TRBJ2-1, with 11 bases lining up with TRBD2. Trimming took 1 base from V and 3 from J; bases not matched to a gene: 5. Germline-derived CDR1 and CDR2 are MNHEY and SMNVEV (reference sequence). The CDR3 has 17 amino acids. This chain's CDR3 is CASSLFSGRAFYNEQFF. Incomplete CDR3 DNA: TGTGCCAGCAGTTTATTTAGCGGGAGGGCCTTCTACAATGAG.

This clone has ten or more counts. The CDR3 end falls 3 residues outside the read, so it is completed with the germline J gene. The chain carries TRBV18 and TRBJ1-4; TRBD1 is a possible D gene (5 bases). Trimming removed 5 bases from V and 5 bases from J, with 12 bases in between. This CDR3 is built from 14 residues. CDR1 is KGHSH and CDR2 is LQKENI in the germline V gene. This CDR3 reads CASSGASTNEKLFF. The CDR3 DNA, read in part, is TGTGCCAGCTCAGGGGCTTCCACAAATGAAAAA.

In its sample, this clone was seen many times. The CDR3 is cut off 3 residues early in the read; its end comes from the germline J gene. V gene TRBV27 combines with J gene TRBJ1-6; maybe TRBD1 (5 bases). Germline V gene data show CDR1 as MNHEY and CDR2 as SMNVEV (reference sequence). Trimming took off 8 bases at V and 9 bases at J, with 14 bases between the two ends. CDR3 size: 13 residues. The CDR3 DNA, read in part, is TGTGCCAGCCGAGGGACTCCCCTTTCACCC. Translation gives CASRGTPLSP. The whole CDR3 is CASRGTPLSPLHF.

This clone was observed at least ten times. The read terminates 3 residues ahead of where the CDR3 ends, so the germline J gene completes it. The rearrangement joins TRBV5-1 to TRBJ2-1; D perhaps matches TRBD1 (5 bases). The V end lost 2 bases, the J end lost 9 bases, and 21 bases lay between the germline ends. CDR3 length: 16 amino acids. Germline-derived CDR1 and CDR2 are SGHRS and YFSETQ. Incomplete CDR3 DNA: TGCGCCAGCAGCTTTGGGGCAGGGCTCACGGTTCTTGAG. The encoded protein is CASSFGAGLTVLE. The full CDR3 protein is CASSFGAGLTVLEQFF.

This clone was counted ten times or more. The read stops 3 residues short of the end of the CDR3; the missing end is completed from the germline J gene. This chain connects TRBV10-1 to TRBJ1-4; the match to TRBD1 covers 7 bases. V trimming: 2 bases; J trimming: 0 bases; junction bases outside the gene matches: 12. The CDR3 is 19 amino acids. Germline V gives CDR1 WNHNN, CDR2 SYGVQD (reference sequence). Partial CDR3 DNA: TGCGCCAGCAGTGAGGAGGGGACAGACAAATACGCAACTAATGAAAAA. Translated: CASSEEGTDKYATNEK. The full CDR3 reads CASSEEGTDKYATNEKLFF.